The clone carrying this TCR beta chain was detected only a few times. Antigen unknown. A J-beta primer mix and a sample-barcoded 5' primer were used in a second PCR of about 7 to 12 cycles. TCRdb passed the 5' RACE reads through MiXCR, listing each CDR3 protein once. The repertoire holds about 800,000 distinct CDR3 sequences, with roughly 64% as singletons. The record originates from a study of blood T cells in healthy people across ages. Study findings and constraints: More naive CD4+ cells and higher diversity were found in long-lived than in aged donors.

The ends were cut back, 4 bases at V and 0 bases at J, with 4 bases in the middle. Per germline, CDR1 SQVTM and CDR2 ANQGSEA. The CDR3 runs 13 residues. The chain has TRBV29-1 and TRBJ2-6; no clear D. The sample taken for sequencing was blood. The TCR was taken from a young man in good health. CDR3: CSVVLSGANVLTF. The CDR3 DNA reads as TGCAGCGTTGTCCTCTCTGGGGCCAACGTCCTGACTTTC.